One sample yielded the 19 T cell receptor beta chains listed below, sequenced in a study of OX40 agonist ivuxolimab in advanced cancers. Assay: immunoSEQ multiplex PCR; the TCRdb copy retains only in-frame clones and omits some. This repertoire shows tens of thousands of clones, around four fifths found once; its top ten account for under 40%. The sample was CD4+ or CD8+ T cells sorted from blood, taken in a trial of the OX40 agonist ivuxolimab. The receptors originated from an adult with an advanced solid tumor such as melanoma, head and neck, liver or kidney cancer.

This clone was seen more than once but under ten times. J is TRBJ2-7 and V is TRBV28; a weak D match, TRBD2 (5 bases). CDR1 MDHEN and CDR2 SYDVKM come from the germline V gene. The CDR3 is 12 amino acids. Trimming pared 3 bases from V and 5 bases from J, leaving 8 bases between. The CDR3 spells CASSFGVNEQYF. CDR3 nucleotides: TGTGCCAGCAGTTTCGGGGTGAACGAGCAGTACTTC.

This clone was detected only once. The chain recombines TRBV27 with TRBJ2-5; 13 nucleotides align to TRBD2. The CDR3 is 14 residues long. Trimming cost V 3 bases and J 12 bases; bases outside gene matches: 7. Germline V gene sequence: CDR1 MNHEY, CDR2 SMNVEV (reference sequence). CDR3 sequence reads: CASSFRTSGGNKYF. The CDR3 coding sequence is TGTGCCAGCAGTTTCCGGACTAGCGGGGGTAATAAGTACTTC.

The chain is built from TRBV10-1 and TRBJ2-1, with TRBD2 matching over 8 bases. The CDR3 spans 16 residues. V lost 0 bases, J lost 0 bases, and 1 base stayed unmatched. Germline CDR1 reads WNHNN; CDR2 reads SYGVQD (reference sequence). CDR3 nucleotides: TGCGCCAGCAGTGAGTCCCTAGCGGGCTCCTACAATGAGCAGTTCTTC. Its translation is CASSESLAGSYNEQFF.

This CDR3 is CASSHFEGLYNEQFF. The CDR3 bases are TGCGCCAGCAGCCATTTTGAGGGGCTCTACAATGAGCAGTTCTTC. The rearrangement links TRBV4-1 to TRBJ2-1; D possibly uses TRBD1 or TRBD2 (5 bases each). This CDR3 is 15 amino acids long. V lost 3 bases and J lost 3, with 12 bases in between. Germline CDR1 is MGHRA and CDR2 is YSYEKL.

The chain joins TRBV10-2 to TRBJ2-5; D possibly corresponds to TRBD1 (6 bases). The J call is in doubt because the DNA end fits TRBJ2-7 better. CDR3 length: 15 residues. Germline loops: CDR1 WSHSY, CDR2 SAAADI. In nucleotides, the CDR3 is TGCGCCAGCAGTGAGCCCGACAGGACCTCCTACGAGCAGTACTTC. This translates into CASSEPDRTSYEQYF.

This rearrangement joins TRBV27 to TRBJ1-1, with a weak D call TRBD1 (6 bases). The V end lost 0 bases, the J end lost 4 bases, and 12 bases lay between the germline ends. CDR1 is MNHEY and CDR2 is SMNVEV in the germline V gene (reference sequence). The CDR3 runs to 15 residues. The CDR3 coding sequence is TGTGCCAGCAGTTTATCGGCCGGGGGCCCCACTGAAGCTTTCTTT. Translated: CASSLSAGGPTEAFF.

V gene TRBV4-1 combines with J gene TRBJ2-2; unclear D gene. Germline V gene lookup returns CDR1 MGHRA and CDR2 YSYEKL. Trimming removed 0 bases at V and 6 bases at J, with 5 bases between. This CDR3 is built from 13 residues. The CDR3 loop is CASSQEPAGELFF. Written as DNA, the CDR3 is TGCGCCAGCAGCCAAGAGCCGGCCGGGGAGCTGTTTTTT.

V and J are TRBV6-5 and TRBJ2-4; a possible D gene is TRBD1 (6 bases). Looked up from germline, CDR1 is MNHEY and CDR2 is SVGAGI. The V end lost 6 bases, the J end lost 7 bases, and 16 bases lay between the germline ends. The CDR3 length is 14 residues. The CDR3 is CASSLDRLGNIQYF. DNA of the CDR3: TGTGCCAGCAGCCTAGACAGGCTCGGGAACATTCAGTACTTC.

This clone was observed once. The V call is TRBV5-1, the J call TRBJ2-7; D gene unclear. V lost 0 bases and J lost 4, with 2 bases in between. There are 11 residues in the CDR3. The germline V gene encodes CDR1 SGHRS and CDR2 YFSETQ. CDR3 protein: CASSLGYEQYF. The CDR3 DNA reads as TGCGCCAGCAGCTTGGGGTACGAGCAGTACTTC. Full variable domain (missing parts from reference TRBV5-1 and TRBJ2-7): KAGVTQTPRYLIKTRGQQVTLSCSPISGHRSVSWYQQTPGQGLQFLFEYFSETQRNKGNFPGRFSGRQFSNSRSEMNVSTLELGDSALYLCASSLGYEQYFGPGTRLTVT.

The chain uses TRBV7-6 and TRBJ1-3; possibly TRBD1 for D (5 bases). Germline V gives CDR1 SGHVS, CDR2 FNYEAQ. The CDR3 has 14 residues. The V end was cut by 4 bases, the J end by 0 bases, with 7 bases between. The CDR3 DNA reads as TGTGCCAGCAGCTATGGGGGCTCTGGAAACACCATATATTTT. It encodes CASSYGGSGNTIYF.

This chain joins TRBV4-2 and TRBJ1-1, with D hard to call. The CDR3 spans 13 residues. The germline gives CDR1 LGHNA, CDR2 YNFKEQ. V lost 1 base, J lost 4 bases, and 7 bases lay in between. This chain's CDR3 is CASSQATSTEAFF. As DNA, the CDR3 is TGTGCCAGCAGCCAAGCGACCTCCACTGAAGCTTTCTTT.

The rearrangement uses TRBV13 and TRBJ2-7; TRBD2 matches at 12 bases. Germline CDR1 is PRHDT and CDR2 is FYEKMQ (reference sequence). The CDR3 has 16 residues. V gave up 5 bases and J gave up 2 bases; unmatched junction bases: 7. The CDR3 here is CASSTLTSGSPYEQYF. CDR3 sequence (DNA): TGTGCCAGCAGCACCCTGACTAGCGGGAGCCCCTACGAGCAGTACTTC.

This clone was observed a few times. The chain recombines TRBV19 with TRBJ2-7; perhaps TRBD2 as D (5 bases). In germline, CDR1 is LNHDA, CDR2 SQIVND (reference sequence). The CDR3 consists of 12 residues. Trimming removed 3 bases at V and 5 bases at J, with 8 bases between. CDR3 bases: TGTGCCAGTAGTATCGCCGGGAACGAGCAGTACTTC. As protein: CASSIAGNEQYF.

V is TRBV9 and J is TRBJ1-5; D possibly corresponds to TRBD1 (5 bases). This CDR3 comprises 14 residues. CDR1 SGDLS and CDR2 YYNGEE come from the germline V gene. Trimming shortened V by 5 bases and J by 3 bases, and 12 bases separated the two germline ends. The CDR3: CASSPGGHNQPQHF. The CDR3 DNA reads as TGTGCCAGCAGTCCCGGAGGACACAATCAGCCCCAGCATTTT.

This clone is categorized as medium-sized. At one boundary the junction diverges from the germline segment, which might be a read error. This chain connects TRBV7-7 to TRBJ2-3; possible D gene TRBD2, 6 bases. This CDR3 contains 13 residues. Germline values: CDR1 SSHAT, CDR2 FNYEAQ (reference sequence). This CDR3 is CASSLAADRTQYF. DNA for the CDR3: TGTGCTAGCAGCTTAGCGGCCGATCGAACGCAGTATTTT. Complete variable domain (other parts from reference TRBV7-7 and TRBJ2-3): GAGVSQSPRYKVTKRGQDVTLRCDPISSHATLYWYQQALGQGPEFLTYFNYEAQPDKSGLPSDRFSAERPEGSISTLTIQRTEQRDSAMYRCASSLAADRTQYFGPGTRLTVL.

The J gene is TRBJ1-2, the V gene TRBV18; 9 nucleotides match TRBD1. This CDR3 region has 14 residues. Looked up from germline, CDR1 is KGHSH and CDR2 is LQKENI. Unmatched junction bases numbered 3, after V lost 3 bases and J lost 4 bases. This CDR3 is CASSPGQGLYGYTF. For the CDR3, the DNA is TGTGCCAGCTCACCGGGACAGGGCCTCTATGGCTACACCTTC.

The chain couples TRBV7-9 to TRBJ2-5, with 11 bases matching TRBD1. The J call is doubtful: the DNA matches TRBJ2-7 better. Germline lookup yields CDR1 SEHNR and CDR2 FQNEAQ (reference sequence). This CDR3 spans 16 amino acids. In DNA, the CDR3 is TGTGCCAGCAGCACGGACAGGGGGCTCTTCTCCTACGAGCAGTACTTC. Amino acids: CASSTDRGLFSYEQYF.

The table lists this clone with a count of one. The chain combines TRBV19 with TRBJ2-7, with D possibly matching TRBD2 (7 bases). The CDR3 consists of 14 residues. V shed 3 bases and J shed 4 bases, with 13 bases lying between them. Per germline, CDR1 LNHDA and CDR2 SQIVND (reference sequence). CDR3 in amino acids: CASSMPGGLYEQYF. The CDR3 nucleotides are TGTGCCAGTAGTATGCCGGGGGGCTTATACGAGCAGTACTTC.

The CDR3 DNA is TGTGCCAGCAGCGTACTCCAGGATCCCACTGAAGCTTTCTTT. This encodes CASSVLQDPTEAFF. V usage is TRBV9 and J usage is TRBJ1-1; D uncertain. The CDR3 totals 14 residues. With 1 base removed from V and 4 bases from J, the gap between germline ends came to 11 bases. The germline CDR1 and CDR2 sequences are SGDLS and YYNGEE.